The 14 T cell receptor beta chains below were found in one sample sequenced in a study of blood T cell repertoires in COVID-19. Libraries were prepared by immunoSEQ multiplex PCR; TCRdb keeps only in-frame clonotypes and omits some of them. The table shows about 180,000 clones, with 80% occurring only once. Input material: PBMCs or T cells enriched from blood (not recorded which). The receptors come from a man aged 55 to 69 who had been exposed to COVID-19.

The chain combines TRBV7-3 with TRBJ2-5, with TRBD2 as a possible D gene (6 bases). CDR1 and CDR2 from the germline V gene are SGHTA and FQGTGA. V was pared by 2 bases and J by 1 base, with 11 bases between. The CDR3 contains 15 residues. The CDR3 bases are TGTGCCAGCAGCTTAGGGGGAGGTCTCCAAGAGACCCAGTACTTC. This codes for CASSLGGGLQETQYF.

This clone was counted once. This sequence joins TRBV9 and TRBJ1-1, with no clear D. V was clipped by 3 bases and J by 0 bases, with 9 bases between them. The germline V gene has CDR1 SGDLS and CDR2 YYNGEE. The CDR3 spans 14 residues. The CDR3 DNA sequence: TGTGCCAGCAGCGCCGGCGACTTGAACACTGAAGCTTTCTTT. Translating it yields CASSAGDLNTEAFF.

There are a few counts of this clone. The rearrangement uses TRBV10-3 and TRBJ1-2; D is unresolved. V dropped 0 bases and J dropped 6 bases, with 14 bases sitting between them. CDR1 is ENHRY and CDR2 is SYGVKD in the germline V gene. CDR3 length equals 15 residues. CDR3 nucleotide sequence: TGTGCCATCAGTGAGTCAGGCGGGCGGGTTGATGGCTACACCTTC. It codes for CAISESGGRVDGYTF.

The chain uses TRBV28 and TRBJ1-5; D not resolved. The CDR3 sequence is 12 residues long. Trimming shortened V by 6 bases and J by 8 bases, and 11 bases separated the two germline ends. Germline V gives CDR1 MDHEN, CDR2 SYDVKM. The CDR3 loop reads CASRLPSKPQHF. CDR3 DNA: TGTGCCAGCAGACTTCCGTCTAAGCCCCAGCATTTT.

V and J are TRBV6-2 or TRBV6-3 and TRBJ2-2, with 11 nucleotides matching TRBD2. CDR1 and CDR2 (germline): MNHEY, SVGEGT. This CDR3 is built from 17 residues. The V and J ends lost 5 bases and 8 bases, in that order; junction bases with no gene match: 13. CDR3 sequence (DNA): TGTGCCAGCAGTATATTAGCGGGAGGGCCCACTTCGGGGGAGCTGTTTTTT. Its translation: CASSILAGGPTSGELFF.

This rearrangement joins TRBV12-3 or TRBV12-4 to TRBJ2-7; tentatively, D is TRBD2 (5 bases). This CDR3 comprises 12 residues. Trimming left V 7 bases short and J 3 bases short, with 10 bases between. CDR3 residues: CASTQGSYEQYF. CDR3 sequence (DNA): TGTGCCAGCACCCAAGGGAGCTACGAGCAGTACTTC.

CDR3 loop: CASSKGRAGDGYTF. As DNA, the CDR3 is TGTGCCAGCAGCAAAGGAAGGGCAGGGGATGGCTACACCTTC. The J gene is TRBJ1-2, the V gene TRBV21-1; the table's D gene call, TRBD1, was not cross checked with the DNA. TRBV21-1 is recorded as a pseudogene. This CDR3 is built from 14 residues.

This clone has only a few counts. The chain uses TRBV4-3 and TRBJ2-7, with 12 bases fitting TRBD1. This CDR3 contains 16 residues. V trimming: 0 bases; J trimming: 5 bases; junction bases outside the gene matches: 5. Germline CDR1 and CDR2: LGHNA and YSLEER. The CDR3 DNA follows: TGCGCCAGCAGCCAAGATGCTGGGACAGGGGGCCACGAGCAGTACTTC. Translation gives CASSQDAGTGGHEQYF.

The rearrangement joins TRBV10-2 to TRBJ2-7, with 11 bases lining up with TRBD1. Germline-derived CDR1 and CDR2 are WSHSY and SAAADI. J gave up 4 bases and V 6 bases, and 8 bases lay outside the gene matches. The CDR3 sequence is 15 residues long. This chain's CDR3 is CASRSAGTGGYEQYF. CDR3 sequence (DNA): TGCGCCAGCAGAAGTGCCGGGACAGGGGGGTACGAGCAGTACTTC.

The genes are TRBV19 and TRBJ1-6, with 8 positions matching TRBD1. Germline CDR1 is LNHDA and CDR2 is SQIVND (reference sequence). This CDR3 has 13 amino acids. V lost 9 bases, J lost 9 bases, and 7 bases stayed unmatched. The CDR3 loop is CASGQGSTSPLHF. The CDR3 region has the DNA TGTGCCAGCGGACAGGGATCAACTTCACCCCTCCACTTT.

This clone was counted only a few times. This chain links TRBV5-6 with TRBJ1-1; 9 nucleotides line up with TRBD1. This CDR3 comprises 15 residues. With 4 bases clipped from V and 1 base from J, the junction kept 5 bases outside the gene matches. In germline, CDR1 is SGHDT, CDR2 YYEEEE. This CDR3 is CASSPGTGKNTEAFF. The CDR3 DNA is TGTGCCAGCAGCCCGGGGACAGGGAAGAACACTGAAGCTTTCTTT.

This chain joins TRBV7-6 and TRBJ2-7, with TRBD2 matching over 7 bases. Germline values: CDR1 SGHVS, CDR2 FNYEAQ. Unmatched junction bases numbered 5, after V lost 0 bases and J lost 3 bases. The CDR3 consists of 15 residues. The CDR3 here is CASSLASGGGYEQYF. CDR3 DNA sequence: TGTGCCAGCAGCTTAGCTTCCGGCGGGGGCTACGAGCAGTACTTC.

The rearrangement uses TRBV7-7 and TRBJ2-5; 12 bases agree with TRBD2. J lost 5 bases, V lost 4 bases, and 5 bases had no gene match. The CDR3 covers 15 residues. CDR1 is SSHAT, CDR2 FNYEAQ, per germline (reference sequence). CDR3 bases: TGTGCCAGCAGCTACACGGGACTAGCGGGTGAGACCCAGTACTTC. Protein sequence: CASSYTGLAGETQYF.

In DNA form, the CDR3 reads TGTGCCAGCAGAGACAGCTCCGGGTCCTACGAGCAGTACTTC. Residues: CASRDSSGSYEQYF. V gene TRBV2 combines with J gene TRBJ2-7, with D perhaps TRBD1 (5 bases). V dropped 6 bases and J dropped 1 base, with 13 bases sitting between them. The V gene's germline CDR1 is SNHLY and CDR2 FYNNEI. This CDR3 region has 14 residues.